The 10 T cell receptor beta chains given below trace back to one sample, sequenced in a study of T cell responses to AZD1222 COVID-19 vaccine. The protocol was immunoSEQ multiplex PCR, while the TCRdb copy is restricted to in-frame clones and leaves out a portion. In the table there are tens of thousands of clones, roughly 87% of which are singletons. The sample consisted of peripheral blood, taken 28 days after the second AZD1222 dose. All receptors derive from an adult who received the AZD1222 COVID-19 vaccine.

The V call is TRBV28, the J call TRBJ1-2, with a possible D match to TRBD1 (5 bases). Trimming left V 3 bases short and J 6 bases short, with 8 bases between. This CDR3 comprises 12 residues. Germline CDR1 is MDHEN and CDR2 is SYDVKM. The CDR3 DNA sequence: TGTGCCAGCAGTTTTTTAGGGGATGGCTACACCTTC. This sequence encodes CASSFLGDGYTF.

This chain joins TRBV7-9 and TRBJ1-1; D is uncertain. CDR3 length equals 13 residues. CDR1 is SEHNR, CDR2 FQNEAQ, per germline (reference sequence). V lost 6 bases to trimming and J lost 1 base, with 9 bases between them. CDR3 nucleotide sequence: TGTGCCAGCAGTCATACATCGAACACTGAAGCTTTCTTT. Its protein is CASSHTSNTEAFF. Drawing the rest from reference TRBV7-9 and TRBJ1-1, the complete variable domain is DTGVSQNPRHKITKRGQNVTFRCDPISEHNRLYWYRQTLGQGPEFLTYFQNEAQLEKSRLLSDRFSAERPKGSFSTLEIQRTEQGDSAMYLCASSHTSNTEAFFGQGTRLTVV.

The chain uses TRBV12-5 and TRBJ1-1, with 7 bases identical to TRBD1. From germline, CDR1 is LGHNT and CDR2 FRNRAP. The V gene end was trimmed by 5 bases and the J gene end by 4 bases; junction bases not matched to a gene: 10. CDR3 size: 15 residues. Written as DNA, the CDR3 is TGTGCTAGTGGTCCAAGACAGGGAGTAACCACTGAAGCTTTCTTT. This sequence encodes CASGPRQGVTTEAFF.

This clone was recorded only once. The V gene is TRBV9, the J gene TRBJ1-1, with 9 bases lining up with TRBD1. The CDR3 is 15 amino acids. J was trimmed by 5 bases and V by 2 bases; bases with no gene match: 7. Germline assignment: CDR1 SGDLS and CDR2 YYNGEE. CDR3 sequence reads: CASSVFPGQGTEAFF. The CDR3 nucleotides are TGTGCCAGCAGCGTTTTCCCGGGACAGGGAACTGAAGCTTTCTTT.

The V call is TRBV5-1, the J call TRBJ1-1; 10 bases fit TRBD1. The CDR3 spans 17 residues. The V segment lost 0 bases and the J segment 2 bases; nucleotides outside the gene matches: 7. Germline assignment: CDR1 SGHRS and CDR2 YFSETQ. CDR3 region: CASSLARTGGPNTEAFF. The CDR3 nucleotides are TGCGCCAGCAGCTTGGCCAGGACAGGGGGTCCCAACACTGAAGCTTTCTTT.

This clone was seen only a few times. The rearrangement uses TRBV21-1 and TRBJ2-7; the D call of TRBD2 is as the table states it, not checked on the DNA. TRBV21-1 is a documented pseudogene. This CDR3 spans 22 amino acids. The DNA for the CDR3 is TGTGCCAGCAGCAAAGCGTTTCGGGGACTCCGCGGGTTGTACCTTTACTCCTACGAGCAGTACGTC. Amino acid sequence: CASSKAFRGLRGLYLYSYEQYV.

The chain has TRBV12-3 or TRBV12-4 and TRBJ2-5, with TRBD2 matching 10 bases. V dropped 6 bases and J dropped 5; count of bases not matched to a gene: 3. There are 13 residues in the CDR3. The CDR3 DNA reads as TGTGCCAGCAGGAGTAGCGGGGGGGAGACCCAGTACTTC. Translated: CASRSSGGETQYF.

The J gene is TRBJ2-5, the V gene TRBV2; TRBD2 is a possible D gene (6 bases). The CDR3 covers 12 residues. Germline V gene sequence: CDR1 SNHLY, CDR2 FYNNEI. V was trimmed by 9 bases and J by 1 base, leaving 9 bases between them. The CDR3 reads CARGGTQETQYF. CDR3 bases: TGTGCCAGGGGGGGAACCCAAGAGACCCAGTACTTC.

V and J are TRBV19 and TRBJ2-4, with 13 bases aligning to TRBD2. The CDR3 runs to 21 residues. The germline CDR1 and CDR2 sequences are LNHDA and SQIVND (reference sequence). V lost 0 bases and J lost 8; bases outside the gene matches: 19. CDR3 sequence: CASSIEWEWGTSGVDLHIQYF. CDR3 sequence (DNA): TGTGCCAGTAGTATAGAGTGGGAATGGGGGACTAGCGGGGTGGACCTTCACATTCAGTACTTC.

This clone has only a few counts. The V call is TRBV14, the J call TRBJ2-1; D gene ambiguous. Germline V gives CDR1 SGHDN, CDR2 FVKESK. The CDR3 covers 13 residues. V was pared by 0 bases and J by 8 bases, with 8 bases between. The CDR3 region has the DNA TGTGCCAGCAGCCAAGATTCCGTGTATGAGCAGTTCTTC. It encodes CASSQDSVYEQFF. Looking up the rest from reference TRBV14 and TRBJ2-1 gives the full variable domain: EAGVTQFPSHSVIEKGQTVTLRCDPISGHDNLYWYRRVMGKEIKFLLHFVKESKQDESGMPNNRFLAERTGGTYSTLKVQPAELEDSGVYFCASSQDSVYEQFFGPGTRLTVL.